This T cell receptor beta chain was captured by sequencing in a study of cytomegalovirus exposure and HLA in healthy donors (dated by TCRdb to the late 2010s). In terms of the full investigation: In an earlier analysis of 550 to 750 of the donors, 276 Gb of sequence data and just under 120 million unique TCR beta sequences from 150 million to 200 million T cells were reported. An early release covering just under 650 HLA-typed donors comprised about 290 gigabases of sequencing data and tens of millions of unique TCR sequences. Of the roughly 430 genotyped donors, around 81% fell in the genetic ancestry cluster associated with self-reported Caucasian donors. The study was designed to test whether signatures of past pathogen exposure could be identified by cataloging public T cell receptors. The study profiled the T cell repertoires of hundreds of subjects by immunosequencing and related them to cytomegalovirus serostatus. In addition to the first cohort of roughly 670 subjects, a separate validation cohort of 120 different subjects was used. To predict cytomegalovirus infection status, the study combined high-throughput TCR immunosequencing, statistical association of individual TCRs with disease status, and machine learning. To study patterns of TCR occurrence, a later analysis re-analyzed previously published TCR beta repertoires from around 670 donors and added high-resolution HLA genotyping. In the later analysis, no new phenotypic data were used to find candidate immune exposures; instead, reliance was placed on TCR beta sequences and their occurrence across donors. An earlier analysis of 587 of the donors used high-throughput TCR beta sequencing to judge whether each TCR beta V gene segment behaved as functional or pseudogenic. Donor age, sex, ethnicity and CMV serostatus were compiled alongside the repertoire data. Genome-wide SNP genotypes for about 65% of the 666 donors were used in a later genetic analysis, which treated that subset as a discovery cohort. Every discovery cohort repertoire had been produced on one sequencing platform. HLA typing included class I and class II loci at four-digit resolution. Typing coverage varied by locus: roughly 620-640 donors for A, B, C, DRB1 and DQB1; approximately 560 for DQA1; nearly 610 for DPA1; more than 450 for DPB1. Four to six DR-DQ haplotypes were handled as single units for association and clustering, since linkage in the cohort was strong. Among around 400 genotyped donors of the cohort, an average of about 220,000 unique TCR beta nucleotide sequences was sequenced per donor, of which approximately 19% were non-productive.

General findings and caveats noted by the study authors: In an earlier analysis of 450 to 750 of the donors, most TCR beta V segments appeared in productive rearrangements about 87% or about 30% of the time, broadly matching IMGT annotations. Correlated functional status among segregating V segments might be attributable to linkage disequilibrium, but an unknown experimental factor could not be ruled out. A later analysis associated about 17,000 TCR beta sequences with specific HLA alleles at a false discovery rate of 0.05. Most TCR sequences were observed very rarely across donors, whereas some public TCRs were present in many individuals. A later analysis found that HLA-associated TCR beta chains were more clonally expanded and had lower generation probabilities than equally common non-associated chains. Compared with the 666-donor mean, donors in an Asian-associated ancestry cluster had fewer N-insertions in productive TCRs, according to a later genetic analysis. A later analysis found that most CMV-associated TCR beta chains appeared HLA-restricted, with HLA associations seemingly driven largely by CMV exposure. According to a later analysis, TCR association rates differed among HLA loci, with DRB1 alleles showing the most associated TCRs and HLA-C alleles showing the fewest. Roughly uniform sequencing depth across donors was assumed in presence/absence analyses, although this assumption may not hold. A few of the identified cytomegalovirus-associated TCR beta chains were confirmed in vitro to be specific for cytomegalovirus antigens. In a later genetic analysis, a missense DCLRE1C variant was associated with V-gene and J-gene trimming of TCR beta chains, and the association was replicated in an independent cohort. Only TCR beta chains were sequenced in this cohort, and the absence of alpha or paired-chain data limited detectable features. A further reported finding was that TCR beta sequences accurately predicted the HLA-A and HLA-B alleles for most subjects in the first cohort. Strong co-occurrence of HLA alleles, especially DR and DQ, made assigning TCR associations to individual alleles difficult. A cluster of highly shared sequence variants was judged likely to represent a technical artifact of the sequencing pipeline. Some IMGT-functional V segments, including TRBV6-2 and TRBV6-3, could not be distinguished by the 87-base-pair reads and were therefore excluded. A later analysis reported that several top co-occurrence clusters appeared linked to parvovirus B19, influenza, CMV and Epstein-Barr virus. The authors suggested that the approach could potentially be generalized to other disease states and immunological phenotypes. In both the original and validation cohorts, the classifier was reported to diagnose cytomegalovirus status with high specificity and sensitivity. Over 15 rarely observed V segments, including chromosome 9 orphons, were excluded from the earlier analysis of about 610 of the donors because counts were too low. The study gave a list of about 160 TCR beta chains associated with cytomegalovirus. For the cohort, immune exposure information was limited to CMV serostatus. Because some donors lacked HLA typing at each locus, the association tests relied only on the typed subset.

Library method: the immunoSEQ multiplex PCR assay. For the multiplex PCR, a mixture combining 60 forward primers for TCR Vbeta segments and 13 reverse primers for TCR Jbeta segments was used. The CDR3 region of rearranged TCR beta genes was amplified from genomic DNA with a multiplex PCR assay. The Illumina HiSeq System was used to sequence the amplified TCR beta libraries as 87-base-pair reads. Under the source paper's analysis protocol: A later analysis tallied 80 million to 95 million unique TCR beta chains across the 650 to 750 repertoires, and roughly 11 million of those chains were shared by two or more donors. To remove PCR and sequencing errors, raw reads were error-corrected and collapsed into unique sequences using a nearest-neighbor algorithm that merged closely related sequences. V, D and J gene segments were assigned by aligning CDR3 sequences to IMGT reference sequences. For a sequence to be retained, a match of at least six nucleotides to both a V gene segment and a J gene segment was required. Rearrangements were classified as productive when the CDR3 lacked stop codons and remained in frame with V and J, and all other rearrangements were classified as non-productive. CDR3 was defined according to IMGT convention as the region running from the second conserved V-encoded cysteine to the conserved J-encoded phenylalanine. The earlier analysis of a few hundred of the donors excluded any sequence lacking an unambiguous match to a single V gene segment. An earlier analysis of a few hundred of the donors called V segments functional above 56.7% productive rearrangements and segregating when the between-donor standard deviation exceeded 5%. A statistical classification framework was built for diagnosing cytomegalovirus status from the catalog of TCR beta chain sequences. In a later analysis, V and J genes were assigned by comparing TCR nucleotide sequences against IMGT/GENE-DB human TR gene sequences. The TCRdist pipeline was used in a later analysis to assign CDR3 sequences and most-parsimonious VDJ recombination scenarios. In a later analysis, each TCR beta chain was defined by its CDR3 amino acid sequence together with its V-gene family, and reads without a unique V-gene family were excluded. In a later analysis, fewer than 650 highly shared, low-generation-probability nucleotide sequences were removed to address suspected cross-contamination and a sequencing artifact. In a later analysis, a clonal expansion index was calculated for each public chain from normalized within-repertoire ranks of inferred template counts. In a later analysis, generation probabilities were computed using a VDJ recombination model fitted to out-of-frame rearrangements, and the results were checked against IGoR. In a later analysis, TCR-TCR, TCR-HLA and TCR-CMV co-occurrence was scored with hypergeometric tests, and a repertoire-size bias correction was applied to TCR pairs. In a later analysis, false discovery rates were estimated by permuting HLA or CMV assignments 20 times. A later analysis grouped co-occurring TCRs with DBSCAN, adding TCRdist sequence similarity when clustering within HLA-allele-positive subsets. Repertoires with fewer than 30,000 or more than 120,000 public chains were left out of co-occurrence clustering, as were five repertoires with anomalous nucleotide sharing. In its TCRdb copy, this immuneACCESS table keeps in-frame sequences only and misses some clones. Where compared with another copy, unresolved V genes explain less than half of these, and the others have no known cause. The V and J calls and the clone size are those of that table, but D and trimming were determined from the DNA. Present in this sample are some 35,000 clones, nearly 55% of which were seen just once. Clones ranked in the top ten supply around 6.2% of the sample.

Details on this clone: Which antigen it targets is not known. Base qualities are not recorded, but no much larger clone differs from it by a single base.

The cysteine opens and the phenylalanine closes a CDR3 of 16 amino acids. CDR3 DNA only is kept here, 48 bases in frame from base 1. The germline V gene yields MGHRA for CDR1 and YSYEKL for CDR2. V trim: 0 bases; J trim: 3 bases; unmatched bases: 5. In total, roughly 670 healthy bone marrow donors made up the cohort. All cohort members were sampled while nominally healthy, although unrecorded immune exposures were likely present. The donor was CMV seropositive and was included in the group of 270 or so seropositive cohort members. A peripheral blood sample was collected from each donor, and TCR beta sequencing was performed on peripheral blood mononuclear cells. The Qiagen DNeasy Blood Extraction Kit was used to extract genomic DNA from the blood cell samples.

The chain employs TRBV4-1 and TRBJ1-5; 7 junctional bases match TRBD1. Sequencing input: PBMCs. This receptor was obtained from a woman aged 40 to 50 in good health and CMV-seropositive. The sequenced DNA is TGCGCCAGCAGCCAAGAAGGCAGGGGGAACAATCAGCCCCAGCATTTT. The encoded protein is CASSQEGRGNNQPQHF.